This section outlines one T cell receptor beta chain sequence together with its context. Its specificity is unknown. Assay: immunoSEQ multiplex PCR; the TCRdb copy retains only in-frame clones and omits some. The profile shows about 320,000 clones, 85% to 95% of them singletons. Time point noted: blood from clinic visit 5 months post-surgery; TSC patient then seizure free. Only cases whose brain tissue showed the highest T cell transcript signatures were sequenced. Pre-surgery treatment included at least one anti-epileptic drug. CDR1 is SQVTM, CDR2 ANQGSEA, per germline. CDR3 size: 15 residues. Unmatched junction bases numbered 5, after V lost 1 base and J lost 1 base. This sample is part of a study of brain T cells in children with intractable seizures. Whole-study findings and limits: Absence of clones before surgery may stem from lower sequencing depth. Only CDR3 sequence similarity suggested viral specificity, without known HCMV serostatus.

This clonotype was sampled from a boy less than two years old with tuberous sclerosis and intractable seizures. V is TRBV29-1 and J is TRBJ2-7; 9 bases map to TRBD2. The sample was peripheral blood, taken 5 to 6 months after surgery. CDR3 DNA sequence: TGCAGCGTTGAAGGGCCCCTAGCGGGGTCCTACGAGCAGTACTTC. It yields the protein CSVEGPLAGSYEQYF.